This is a list of T cell receptor beta chains from one sample in a study of monozygotic twins with inflammatory bowel disease. TCRdb reprocessed the 5' RACE reads and stores each CDR3 protein as one record, lacking DNA. This sample carries roughly 300,000 distinct CDR3 sequences, with 5.6% going to the ten biggest clones. The sequenced sample consisted of blood. These receptors were collected from a human donor with ulcerative colitis or Crohn's disease, or a healthy co-twin of an affected twin (not recorded which). Each CDR3 is given with its conserved first and last residue. Each record gives: CDR3 length, J gene, V gene, CDR3 protein.

16,TRBJ2-3,TRBV7-9,CASSLGRDTATDTQYF
15,TRBJ2-5,TRBV5-1,CASGGLAGETETQYF
17,TRBJ2-7,TRBV5-1,CASSHPGSSGSSYEQYF
14,TRBJ2-3,TRBV9,CASSVGRSTDTQYF
14,TRBJ2-7,TRBV12-3/TRBV12-4,CASSLAEGSYEQYF
15,TRBJ2-1,TRBV4-3,CASSRTSGRANEQFF
15,TRBJ1-1,TRBV29-1,CSVESNFGGNTEAFF
16,TRBJ1-5,TRBV6-2/TRBV6-3,CASSPSTGKSNQPQHF
17,TRBJ1-5,TRBV30,CAWGGRGHSRSNQPQHF
17,TRBJ2-7,TRBV5-1,CASSLSTLTGKGVEQYF
15,TRBJ2-1,TRBV6-2/TRBV6-3,CASSKGLAKGNEQFF
13,TRBJ2-1,TRBV10-2,CASSEYSYNEQFF
17,TRBJ2-7,TRBV4-3,CASSQRGTSGASYEQYF
12,TRBJ2-7,TRBV27,CASSLGGSEQYF
19,TRBJ2-1,TRBV11-2,CASSLVSGWRGGQVNEQFF
14,TRBJ2-2,TRBV24-1,CATRTRGETGELFF
15,TRBJ1-2,TRBV4-3,CASSSVSSGLYGYTF
13,TRBJ2-5,TRBV28,CASSSQMQETQYF
15,TRBJ1-2,TRBV7-9,CASSLAGTSGGGYTF
15,TRBJ2-1,TRBV5-6,CASSLVGYSYNEQFF
15,TRBJ2-7,TRBV5-1,CASSLALGSSYEQYF
15,TRBJ2-1,TRBV28,CASSSRGGSINEQFF
15,TRBJ2-1,TRBV2,CASSGPGEHYNEQFF
14,TRBJ2-4,TRBV19,CASSMRSGGDIQYF
16,TRBJ2-6,TRBV5-1,CASSLWAVAGANVLTF
15,TRBJ2-1,TRBV19,CASRPRTGRYNEQFF
17,TRBJ2-7,TRBV7-9,CASQLSTGTSGAYEQYF
14,TRBJ2-3,TRBV5-6,CASSRGQGADTQYF
14,TRBJ2-3,TRBV27,CASSLVRYADTQYF
13,TRBJ2-5,TRBV27,CLTRDYTKETQYF
15,TRBJ1-5,TRBV15,CATSRAWSWDQPQHF
17,TRBJ2-6,TRBV12-3/TRBV12-4,CASSLANTVSGANVLTF
14,TRBJ1-3,TRBV7-2,CASSQQFYGNTIYF
13,TRBJ2-2,TRBV3-1,CASSQLGGVELFF
16,TRBJ1-2,TRBV3-1,CASSQDMGMSVYGYTF
14,TRBJ2-3,TRBV29-1,CSVLPRGRTDTQYF
14,TRBJ2-7,TRBV7-2,CASSSDRASYEQYF
14,TRBJ1-2,TRBV4-1,CASSPGQLNYGYTF
16,TRBJ2-1,TRBV19,CASSIKGAGGFNEQFF
13,TRBJ1-1,TRBV3-1,CASSHPRGTEAFF
15,TRBJ2-7,TRBV2,CASSVLARKLYEQYF
14,TRBJ2-2,TRBV9,CASSETASTGELFF